This paragraph reports one T cell receptor (beta chain). From germline, CDR1 is SGHAT and CDR2 FQNNGV. The V end lost 0 bases, the J end lost 5 bases, and 6 bases lay between the germline ends. This CDR3 has 13 residues. Data came from immunoSEQ multiplex PCR; TCRdb stores just in-frame clones and leaves some out. The data contain about 180,000 clones, about 93% of them singletons. The data are from a study of T cell responses to AZD1222 COVID-19 vaccine. Source: peripheral blood, taken 28 days after the second AZD1222 dose. This rearrangement joins TRBV11-2 to TRBJ2-3, with no clear D. This receptor was obtained from an adult who received the AZD1222 COVID-19 vaccine. In DNA form, the CDR3 reads TGTGCCAGCAGCTTAGAATGGGTAGATACGCAGTATTTT. It specifies CASSLEWVDTQYF. Supplemented by reference TRBV11-2 and TRBJ2-3, the full variable domain reads EAGVAQSPRYKIIEKRQSVAFWCNPISGHATLYWYQQILGQGPKLLIQFQNNGVVDDSQLPKDRFSAERLKGVDSTLKIQPAKLEDSAVYLCASSLEWVDTQYFGPGTRLTVL.